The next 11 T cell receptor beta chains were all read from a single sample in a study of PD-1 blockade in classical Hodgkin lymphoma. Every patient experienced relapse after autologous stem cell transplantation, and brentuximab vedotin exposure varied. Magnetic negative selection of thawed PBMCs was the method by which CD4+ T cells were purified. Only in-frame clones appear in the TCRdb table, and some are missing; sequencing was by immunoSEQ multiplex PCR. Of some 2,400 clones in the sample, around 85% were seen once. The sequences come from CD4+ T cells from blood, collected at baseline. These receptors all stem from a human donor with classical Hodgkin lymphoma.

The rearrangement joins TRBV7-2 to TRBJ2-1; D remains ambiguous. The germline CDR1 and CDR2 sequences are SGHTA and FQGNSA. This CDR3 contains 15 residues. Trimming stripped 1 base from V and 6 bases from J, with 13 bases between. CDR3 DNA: TGTGCCAGCAGCTTAGGATCCCCGCGTTTCAATGAGCAGTTCTTC. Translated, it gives CASSLGSPRFNEQFF.

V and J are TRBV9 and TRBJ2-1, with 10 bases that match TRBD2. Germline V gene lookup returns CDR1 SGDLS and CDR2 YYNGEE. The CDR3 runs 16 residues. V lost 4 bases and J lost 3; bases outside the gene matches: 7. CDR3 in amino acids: CASSRRTSGYYNEQFF. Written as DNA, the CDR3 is TGTGCCAGCAGCAGGCGGACTAGCGGATACTACAATGAGCAGTTCTTC.

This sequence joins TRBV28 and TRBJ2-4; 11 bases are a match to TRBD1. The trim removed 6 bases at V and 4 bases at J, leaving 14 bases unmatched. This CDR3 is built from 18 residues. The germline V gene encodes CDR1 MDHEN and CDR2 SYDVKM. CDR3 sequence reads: CASRPQVGRDRGKNIQYF. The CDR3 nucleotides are TGTGCCAGCAGACCCCAGGTTGGGCGGGACAGGGGGAAAAACATTCAGTACTTC.

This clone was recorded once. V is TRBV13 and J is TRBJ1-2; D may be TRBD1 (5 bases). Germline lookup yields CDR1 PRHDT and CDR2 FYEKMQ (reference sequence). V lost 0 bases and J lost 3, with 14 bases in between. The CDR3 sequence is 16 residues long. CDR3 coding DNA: TGTGCCAGCAGCTTAGGCCAGGGCCTTGCGCACTATGGCTACACCTTC. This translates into CASSLGQGLAHYGYTF.

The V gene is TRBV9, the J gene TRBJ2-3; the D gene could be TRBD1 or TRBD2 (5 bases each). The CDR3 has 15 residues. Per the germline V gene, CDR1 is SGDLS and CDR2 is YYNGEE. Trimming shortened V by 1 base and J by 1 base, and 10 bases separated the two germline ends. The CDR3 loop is CASSVNRGGTDTQYF. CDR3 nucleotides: TGTGCCAGCAGCGTAAATCGAGGGGGCACAGATACGCAGTATTTT.

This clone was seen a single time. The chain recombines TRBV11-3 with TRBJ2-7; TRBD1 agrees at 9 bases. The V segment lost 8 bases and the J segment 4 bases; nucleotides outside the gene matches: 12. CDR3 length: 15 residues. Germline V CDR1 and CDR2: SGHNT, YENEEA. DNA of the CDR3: TGTGCCAGCGCGTGGAAAGGGACAGGGAAGTACGAGCAGTACTTC. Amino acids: CASAWKGTGKYEQYF.

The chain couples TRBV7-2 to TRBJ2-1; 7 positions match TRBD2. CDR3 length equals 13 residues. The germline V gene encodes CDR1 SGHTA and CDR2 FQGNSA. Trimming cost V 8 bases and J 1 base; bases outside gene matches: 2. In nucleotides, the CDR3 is TGTGCCAGCGGGGGGGGTTCCTACAATGAGCAGTTCTTC. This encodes CASGGGSYNEQFF.

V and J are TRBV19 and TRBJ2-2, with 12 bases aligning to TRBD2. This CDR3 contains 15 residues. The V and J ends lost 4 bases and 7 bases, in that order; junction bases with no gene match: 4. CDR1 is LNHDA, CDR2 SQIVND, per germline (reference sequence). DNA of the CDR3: TGTGCCAGTAGTAGGCTAGCGGGAGGGCTCGGGGAGCTGTTTTTT. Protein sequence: CASSRLAGGLGELFF.

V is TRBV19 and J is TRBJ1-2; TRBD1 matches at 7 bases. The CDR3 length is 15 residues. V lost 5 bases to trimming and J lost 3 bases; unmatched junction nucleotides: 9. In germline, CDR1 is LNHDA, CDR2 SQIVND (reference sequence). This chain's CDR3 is CASSPADRIHYGYTF. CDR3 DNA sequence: TGTGCCAGTAGTCCAGCGGACAGGATTCACTATGGCTACACCTTC.

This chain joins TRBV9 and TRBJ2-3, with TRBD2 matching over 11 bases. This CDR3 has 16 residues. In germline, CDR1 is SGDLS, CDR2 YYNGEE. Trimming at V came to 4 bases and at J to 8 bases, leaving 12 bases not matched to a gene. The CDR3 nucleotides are TGTGCCAGCAGCCCTCCGGGACTAGCGGACGCGGGTACGCAGTATTTT. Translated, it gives CASSPPGLADAGTQYF.

CDR3 DNA: TGTGCCAGCAGTGCTGGGCCCGAAGCTTTCTTT. Translating gives CASSAGPEAFF. The chain employs TRBV2 and TRBJ1-1; D is uncertain. CDR1 and CDR2 from the germline V gene are SNHLY and FYNNEI. This CDR3 comprises 11 residues. Trimming shortened V by 4 bases and J by 8 bases, and 8 bases separated the two germline ends.